These T cell receptor beta chains were read from a single sample in a study of blood T cell repertoires in COVID-19. Method: immunoSEQ multiplex PCR; TCRdb's copy keeps in-frame clones and lacks some. This sample has roughly 300,000 clones, with 87% found just once. The sequencing sample was made of PBMCs or T cells enriched from blood (not recorded which). These receptors originate from a woman in her twenties or thirties who had recovered from COVID-19. The CDR3 runs from the conserved cysteine through the conserved F or W. Fields, in order: D gene, V gene, J gene, clone size, CDR3 protein, CDR3 DNA. A D gene is named only where the DNA matches it firmly. Size tells how often a clone was seen (once, few, many) or the class of an expanded clone, and some rows leave it out.

>-|TRBV4-3|TRBJ1-2|once
CASSQGLVDYGYTF
TGCGCCAGCAGCCAGGGACTTGTGGACTATGGCTACACCTTC
>TRBD2|TRBV5-6|TRBJ2-7|-
CASSLPSSGGTYEQYF
TGTGCCAGCAGCTTGCCCTCTAGCGGGGGGACGTACGAGCAGTACTTC
>-|TRBV19|TRBJ1-2|once
CASRAGQGTYGYTF
TGTGCCAGTAGGGCCGGCCAGGGGACCTATGGCTACACCTTC
>TRBD1|TRBV12-3/TRBV12-4|TRBJ2-1|-
CASEGQVNEQFF
TGTGCCAGCGAAGGACAGGTAAATGAGCAGTTCTTC
>-|TRBV7-8|TRBJ1-4|once
CASSLALGTGEPKLFF
TGTGCCAGCAGCCTTGCCCTGGGGACGGGGGAACCGAAACTGTTTTTT
>-|TRBV19|TRBJ2-2|once
CASIRAGDTGELFF
TGTGCCAGTATTCGGGCAGGGGACACCGGGGAGCTGTTTTTT
>-|TRBV2|TRBJ2-3|-
CASSEEGGLRRGTDTQYF
TGTGCCAGCAGTGAAGAGGGCGGACTCCGACGGGGGACAGATACGCAGTATTTT
>TRBD1|TRBV19|TRBJ1-2|-
CASSVGQGNYGYTF
TGTGCCAGTAGTGTCGGACAGGGCAACTATGGCTACACCTTC
>TRBD2|TRBV5-1|TRBJ2-3|-
CASSPRLAGGRAVGGINTQYF
TGCGCCAGCAGCCCACGACTAGCGGGGGGGCGGGCCGTGGGGGGTATAAATACGCAGTATTTT
>TRBD1|TRBV5-1|TRBJ1-2|-
CASSLEGQGGGYTF
TGCGCCAGCAGCTTGGAGGGACAGGGCGGCGGCTACACCTTC
>-|TRBV5-1|TRBJ1-1|once
CASSFRGNTEAFF
TGCGCCAGCAGCTTTAGGGGCAACACTGAAGCTTTCTTT
>TRBD1|TRBV19|TRBJ1-3|-
CASNRGSGNTIYF
TGTGCCAGCAACAGGGGATCTGGAAACACCATATATTTT
>TRBD1|TRBV11-2|TRBJ2-7|-
CASSLILTGTGAREQYF
TGTGCCAGCAGCTTGATTCTTACCGGGACAGGGGCCCGGGAGCAGTACTTC
>-|TRBV7-3|TRBJ1-1|once
CASSLRGGDTEAFF
TGTGCCAGCAGCTTAAGGGGAGGGGACACTGAAGCTTTCTTT
>TRBD2|TRBV6-5|TRBJ2-5|-
CASSFERGGGETQYF
TGTGCCAGCAGTTTTGAGCGGGGGGGAGGGGAGACCCAGTACTTC
>TRBD1|TRBV7-9|TRBJ1-6|-
CASSPQSGTANSPLHF
TGTGCCAGCAGCCCGCAGAGTGGGACAGCTAATTCACCCCTCCACTTT
>-|TRBV4-2|TRBJ1-2|-
CASSQDRGVGYTF
TGTGCCAGCAGCCAAGATAGAGGAGTTGGCTACACCTTC
>-|TRBV6-2/TRBV6-3|TRBJ2-7|many
CASSAGRVSTYEQYF
TGTGCCAGCAGTGCCGGGAGAGTGTCAACCTACGAGCAGTACTTC
>TRBD2|TRBV9|TRBJ2-1|-
CASSVRAGDYNEQFF
TGTGCCAGCAGCGTAAGAGCGGGAGACTACAATGAGCAGTTCTTC
>-|TRBV5-6|TRBJ2-5|-
CASSLWGQQETQYF
TGTGCCAGCAGCTTGTGGGGCCAGCAAGAGACCCAGTACTTC
>TRBD2|TRBV5-8|TRBJ2-5|-
CASSLIFGALAGGQTQYF
TGTGCCAGCAGCTTAATATTCGGCGCACTAGCGGGGGGTCAGACCCAGTACTTC
>-|TRBV10-3|TRBJ1-3|-
CAIRADRGSGNTIYF
TGTGCCATCAGGGCCGATCGAGGATCTGGAAACACCATATATTTT
>TRBD1|TRBV5-1|TRBJ1-1|-
CASSQRTGSSTEAFF
TGCGCCAGCAGCCAACGGACAGGAAGTAGCACTGAAGCTTTCTTT
>TRBD1|TRBV5-1|TRBJ1-2|-
CASSVIGTGGYTF
TGCGCCAGCAGCGTCATTGGGACAGGAGGCTACACCTTC
>TRBD1|TRBV28|TRBJ2-7|-
CASRRTGIHQLAYEQYF
TGTGCCAGCAGGCGGACAGGGATTCATCAATTGGCCTACGAGCAGTACTTC
>TRBD2|TRBV6-5|TRBJ2-3|-
CASSYSRGGSDTQYF
TGTGCCAGCAGTTACTCAAGGGGAGGGTCGGATACGCAGTATTTT
>TRBD2|TRBV3-1/TRBV3-2|TRBJ2-7|-
CASSLLAGTYEQYF
TGTGCCAGCAGCCTTCTAGCGGGAACCTACGAGCAGTACTTC
>TRBD2|TRBV7-3|TRBJ2-3|-
CASSLAGGHPDTQYF
TGTGCCAGCAGCTTAGCGGGGGGCCATCCAGATACGCAGTATTTT
>-|TRBV5-4|TRBJ2-3|-
CASSGSKGADTQYF
TGTGCCAGCAGCGGTTCGAAGGGGGCAGATACGCAGTATTTT
>TRBD2|TRBV5-4|TRBJ2-1|once
CASSPKRGGDNEQFF
TGTGCCAGCAGCCCAAAGCGGGGGGGGGACAATGAGCAGTTCTTC
>-|TRBV19|TRBJ2-7|few
CASSLGVSGEQYF
TGTGCCAGTAGTCTCGGGGTATCCGGAGAGCAGTACTTC
>TRBD1|TRBV19|TRBJ1-1|-
CASREFGQASTEAFF
TGTGCCAGTAGAGAATTCGGACAGGCGAGCACTGAAGCTTTCTTT
>TRBD2|TRBV4-1|TRBJ2-1|-
CASSQDQWTSGGNEQFF
TGCGCCAGCAGCCAAGATCAGTGGACTAGCGGGGGTAATGAGCAGTTCTTC
>-|TRBV5-1|TRBJ1-2|-
CASSLALREKGYTF
TGCGCCAGCAGCTTGGCGCTTCGGGAAAAAGGCTACACCTTC
>TRBD2|TRBV7-2|TRBJ2-1|-
CASSLEQRGGYNEQFF
TGTGCCAGCAGCTTAGAACAGCGGGGGGGGTACAATGAGCAGTTCTTC
>TRBD1|TRBV2|TRBJ1-5|-
CASSERQGEYQPQHF
TGTGCCAGCAGTGAACGACAGGGGGAGTATCAGCCCCAGCATTTT
>TRBD1|TRBV18|TRBJ1-2|-
CASSPDRGVAGYTF
TGTGCCAGCTCACCCGACAGGGGAGTGGCTGGCTACACCTTC
>-|TRBV18|TRBJ1-1|-
CASSRGNTEAFF
TGTGCCAGCTCACGAGGAAACACTGAAGCTTTCTTT
>-|TRBV6-5|TRBJ2-7|-
CASSSGTWGEQYF
TGTGCCAGCAGTTCCGGGACATGGGGCGAGCAGTACTTC
>-|TRBV2|TRBJ1-1|-
CATTGFATEAFF
TGTGCCACAACAGGGTTCGCCACTGAAGCTTTCTTT
>TRBD1|TRBV6-5|TRBJ2-3|-
CASSRPGQGLTTQYF
TGTGCCAGCAGTCGACCGGGACAGGGCCTCACTACGCAGTATTTT
>TRBD2|TRBV5-4|TRBJ2-1|-
CASNAGGAVYNEQFF
TGTGCCAGCAACGCCGGGGGGGCGGTCTACAATGAGCAGTTCTTC
>TRBD1|TRBV19|TRBJ1-5|-
CASSVDRGLQPQHF
TGTGCCAGTAGTGTTGACAGGGGACTTCAGCCCCAGCATTTT